A selection of T cell receptor beta chains follows, all from one sample in a study of PD-L1 blockade in urothelial cancer. Clones were read by immunoSEQ multiplex PCR, and TCRdb kept only the in-frame ones, dropping some. Of more than 95,000 clones listed, around 86% are singletons. Sample: PBMCs, taken around atezolizumab (anti-PD-L1) treatment. The receptor set was obtained from a man in his fifties with urothelial cancer. Both conserved end residues are part of each CDR3. Fields, in order: D gene, V gene, J gene, clone size, CDR3 protein, CDR3 DNA. A D gene is named only where the DNA matches it firmly. A row's size may be missing; if present it is once, few, many or a size class.

d_gene: NA; v_gene: TRBV5-3; j_gene: TRBJ1-1; abundance: NA; CDR3aa: CARRQLNTEAFF; CDR3nt: TGTGCCAGGCGACAGTTGAACACTGAAGCTTTCTTT
d_gene: NA; v_gene: TRBV18; j_gene: TRBJ2-7; abundance: NA; CDR3aa: CASSPLTGTHEQYF; CDR3nt: TGTGCCAGCTCACCACTCACAGGAACCCACGAGCAGTACTTC
d_gene: TRBD2; v_gene: TRBV2; j_gene: TRBJ2-1; abundance: NA; CDR3aa: CASKITSGPPGNEQFF; CDR3nt: TGTGCCAGCAAAATCACTAGCGGGCCGCCTGGCAATGAGCAGTTCTTC
d_gene: NA; v_gene: TRBV7-3; j_gene: TRBJ2-2; abundance: once; CDR3aa: CASSQQGRTGELFF; CDR3nt: TGTGCCAGCAGCCAACAGGGCCGCACCGGGGAGCTGTTTTTT
d_gene: TRBD2; v_gene: TRBV11-2; j_gene: TRBJ2-5; abundance: NA; CDR3aa: CASSPRNGLGGETQYF; CDR3nt: TGTGCCAGCAGCCCCCGAAATGGGTTGGGGGGGGAGACCCAGTACTTC
d_gene: TRBD2; v_gene: TRBV7-9; j_gene: TRBJ2-1; abundance: NA; CDR3aa: CASSPGGGYNEQFF; CDR3nt: TGTGCCAGCAGCCCTGGCGGGGGTTACAATGAGCAGTTCTTC
d_gene: NA; v_gene: TRBV11-2; j_gene: TRBJ2-2; abundance: NA; CDR3aa: CASSLLQGGKTGELFF; CDR3nt: TGTGCCAGCAGCTTGCTGCAGGGGGGCAAAACCGGGGAGCTGTTTTTT
d_gene: TRBD2; v_gene: TRBV7-3; j_gene: TRBJ2-1; abundance: NA; CDR3aa: CASSLTGGLAGSSYNEQFF; CDR3nt: TGTGCCAGCAGCCTAACGGGCGGGCTAGCGGGCAGCTCCTACAATGAGCAGTTCTTC
d_gene: NA; v_gene: TRBV2; j_gene: TRBJ2-7; abundance: few; CDR3aa: CASDGNYEQYF; CDR3nt: TGTGCCAGCGACGGGAACTACGAGCAGTACTTC
d_gene: TRBD1; v_gene: TRBV2; j_gene: TRBJ1-6; abundance: NA; CDR3aa: CASQGQFGANSPLHF; CDR3nt: TGTGCCAGTCAGGGACAGTTTGGCGCAAATTCACCCCTCCACTTT
d_gene: TRBD1; v_gene: TRBV10-3; j_gene: TRBJ1-2; abundance: NA; CDR3aa: CAIRPGQGFYGYTF; CDR3nt: TGTGCCATCAGGCCTGGACAGGGATTCTATGGCTACACCTTC
d_gene: TRBD2; v_gene: TRBV5-6; j_gene: TRBJ2-5; abundance: NA; CDR3aa: CASRPGLAGERETQYF; CDR3nt: TGTGCCAGCAGGCCGGGACTAGCGGGAGAGCGGGAGACCCAGTACTTC
d_gene: TRBD1; v_gene: TRBV11-3; j_gene: TRBJ1-1; abundance: NA; CDR3aa: CASSLTGPNTEAFF; CDR3nt: TGTGCCAGCAGCTTGACAGGGCCAAACACTGAAGCTTTCTTT
d_gene: NA; v_gene: TRBV7-3; j_gene: TRBJ1-6; abundance: NA; CDR3aa: CASSRDTYSPLHF; CDR3nt: TGTGCCAGCAGCCGGGACACTTATTCACCCCTCCACTTT
d_gene: NA; v_gene: TRBV9; j_gene: TRBJ1-1; abundance: NA; CDR3aa: CASSQTGSIGGTEAFF; CDR3nt: TGTGCCAGCAGCCAGACTGGCAGTATCGGTGGCACTGAAGCTTTCTTT
d_gene: TRBD2; v_gene: TRBV5-1; j_gene: TRBJ2-3; abundance: NA; CDR3aa: CASSLGWREADTQYF; CDR3nt: TGCGCCAGCAGCTTGGGGTGGCGGGAGGCAGATACGCAGTATTTT
d_gene: TRBD1; v_gene: TRBV28; j_gene: TRBJ1-6; abundance: NA; CDR3aa: CVSRLGTGYSPLHF; CDR3nt: TGTGTCAGCAGACTCGGGACAGGTTATTCACCCCTCCACTTT
d_gene: TRBD2; v_gene: TRBV4-1; j_gene: TRBJ2-5; abundance: NA; CDR3aa: CASSQDPSGRETQYF; CDR3nt: TGCGCCAGCAGCCAAGACCCTAGCGGGAGGGAGACCCAGTACTTC
d_gene: NA; v_gene: TRBV7-8; j_gene: TRBJ1-6; abundance: few; CDR3aa: CASSLARGAGEDNSPLHF; CDR3nt: TGTGCCAGCAGCTTAGCGCGGGGGGCAGGGGAAGATAATTCACCCCTCCACTTT
d_gene: TRBD1; v_gene: TRBV7-2; j_gene: TRBJ1-2; abundance: NA; CDR3aa: CASSTRGNYGYTF; CDR3nt: TGTGCCAGCAGCACCAGGGGGAACTATGGCTACACCTTC
d_gene: TRBD1; v_gene: TRBV6-1; j_gene: TRBJ2-1; abundance: NA; CDR3aa: CASSEDRGQYNEQFF; CDR3nt: TGTGCCAGCAGTGAGGACAGGGGTCAGTACAATGAGCAGTTCTTC
d_gene: NA; v_gene: TRBV4-1; j_gene: TRBJ1-4; abundance: NA; CDR3aa: CASSQTGANEKLFF; CDR3nt: TGCGCCAGCAGCCAAACAGGTGCTAATGAAAAACTGTTTTTT